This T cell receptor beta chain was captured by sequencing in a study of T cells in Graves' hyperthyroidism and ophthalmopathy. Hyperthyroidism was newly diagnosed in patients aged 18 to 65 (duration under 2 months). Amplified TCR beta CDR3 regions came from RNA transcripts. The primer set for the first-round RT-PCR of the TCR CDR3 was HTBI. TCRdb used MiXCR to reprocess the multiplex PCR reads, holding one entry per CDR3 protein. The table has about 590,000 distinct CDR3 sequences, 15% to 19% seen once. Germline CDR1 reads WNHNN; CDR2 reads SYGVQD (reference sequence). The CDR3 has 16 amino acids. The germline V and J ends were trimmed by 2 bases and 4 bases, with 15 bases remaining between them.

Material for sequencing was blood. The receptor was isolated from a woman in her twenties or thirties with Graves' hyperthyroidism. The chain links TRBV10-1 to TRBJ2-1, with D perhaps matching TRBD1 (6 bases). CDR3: CASSESQQGYYNEQFF. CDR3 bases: TGCGCCAGCAGTGAGAGTCAACAGGGATATTACAATGAGCAGTTCTTC.